The sequence of this T cell receptor beta chain was determined in a study of pediatric ulcerative colitis. Findings of the study overall: Compared with controls, ulcerative colitis showed greater blood-rectum clone sharing.

On this clone itself: Its target is unknown.

Samples were sequenced at Survey level, maximum 500,000 reads. Produced via immunoSEQ multiplex PCR; TCRdb's table is partial and in-frame only. The data show roughly 25,000 clones, 55% to 85% seen once. The CDR3 contains 15 residues. Trimming left V 3 bases short and J 4 bases short, with 12 bases between. From germline, CDR1 is MRHNA and CDR2 SNTAGT. During colonoscopy, one to two rectal pinch biopsies were collected. No immunosuppressive drugs were given to ulcerative colitis patients before diagnostic colonoscopy. Sequenced input: gut tissue. The V gene is TRBV6-4, the J gene TRBJ2-2; the D gene is possibly TRBD1 (5 bases). The sequence was obtained from a boy aged 5-17 years with severe ulcerative colitis. CDR3 nucleotide sequence: TGTGCCAGCAGTGAAACAGGATGGGGCACCGGGGAGCTGTTTTTT. Translation: CASSETGWGTGELFF.